This entry lists 22 T cell receptor beta chains sequenced from one sample in a study of blood T cell repertoires in COVID-19. Produced via immunoSEQ multiplex PCR; TCRdb's table is partial and in-frame only. The profile shows tens of thousands of clones, about 89% of them singletons. The sample was peripheral blood. These receptors were collected from a human donor in a cohort sampled during active COVID-19.

The chain carries TRBV5-1 and TRBJ2-4; 10 bases are shared with TRBD2. Germline-derived CDR1 and CDR2 are SGHRS and YFSETQ. This CDR3 is 20 amino acids long. The ends lost 4 bases at V and 0 bases at J; junction bases unmatched: 16. CDR3 coding DNA: TGCGCCAGCAGCCAAGAGCGGGGGGGGCCCCCCTCACTAGCCAAAAACATTCAGTACTTC. It is translated as CASSQERGGPPSLAKNIQYF. Filled out from reference TRBV5-1 and TRBJ2-4, the complete variable domain reads KAGVTQTPRYLIKTRGQQVTLSCSPISGHRSVSWYQQTPGQGLQFLFEYFSETQRNKGNFPGRFSGRQFSNSRSEMNVSTLELGDSALYLCASSQERGGPPSLAKNIQYFGAGTRLSVL.

V usage is TRBV18 and J usage is TRBJ2-1; unclear D gene. From germline, CDR1 is KGHSH and CDR2 LQKENI. Trimming pared 1 base from V and 9 bases from J, leaving 7 bases between. CDR3 length equals 12 residues. DNA of the CDR3: TGTGCCAGCTCACCACAAGCTGGTGAGCAGTTCTTC. Translated: CASSPQAGEQFF.

The chain couples TRBV6-2 or TRBV6-3 to TRBJ1-5; D is possibly TRBD1 (5 bases). The CDR3 extends over 17 amino acids. Trimming pared 0 bases from V and 5 bases from J, leaving 17 bases between. CDR1 and CDR2 from the germline V gene are MNHEY and SVGEGT. DNA of the CDR3: TGTGCCAGCAGTTACTCGCGTTTCAGGGCTTTACATCAGCCCCAGCATTTT. Translation gives CASSYSRFRALHQPQHF.

Concerning this clone: The same CDR3 is also encoded by other DNA sequences in this sample. The CDR3 is CASSVGRLAGGTYEQYF. Here the CDR3 DNA reads TGTGCCAGCAGCGTGGGTAGACTAGCGGGGGGCACCTACGAGCAGTACTTC. This chain uses TRBV9 with TRBJ2-7, with 13 positions matching TRBD2. Germline CDR1 reads SGDLS; CDR2 reads YYNGEE. This CDR3 is 17 amino acids long. J gave up 2 bases and V 2 bases, and 7 bases lay outside the gene matches. Based on the CDR3 plus reference TRBV9 and TRBJ2-7, the full variable domain is DSGVTQTPKHLITATGQRVTLRCSPRSGDLSVYWYQQSLDQGLQFLIQYYNGEERAKGNILERFSAQQFPDLHSELNLSSLELGDSALYFCASSVGRLAGGTYEQYFGPGTRLTVT.

The V and J genes are TRBV5-1 and TRBJ2-2; TRBD1 might be the D (6 bases). The germline gives CDR1 SGHRS, CDR2 YFSETQ. The V and J ends lost 0 bases and 6 bases respectively, with 15 bases between them. The CDR3 is 16 amino acids. CDR3 protein: CASSLGRRGTAGELFF. The CDR3 bases are TGCGCCAGCAGCTTGGGGCGCAGGGGAACCGCCGGGGAGCTGTTTTTT. The full variable domain, rest sourced from reference TRBV5-1 and TRBJ2-2, is KAGVTQTPRYLIKTRGQQVTLSCSPISGHRSVSWYQQTPGQGLQFLFEYFSETQRNKGNFPGRFSGRQFSNSRSEMNVSTLELGDSALYLCASSLGRRGTAGELFFGEGSRLTVL.

This chain uses TRBV28 with TRBJ1-2; TRBD1 agrees at 10 bases. The CDR3 extends over 13 amino acids. In germline, CDR1 is MDHEN, CDR2 SYDVKM. V was pared by 7 bases and J by 10 bases, with 9 bases of the junction left unmatched. The CDR3 region is CASTLTGTGDYTF. As DNA, the CDR3 is TGTGCCAGCACCTTGACCGGGACAGGGGACTACACCTTC.

The chain has TRBV19 and TRBJ2-3; 8 nucleotides agree with TRBD2. Looked up from germline, CDR1 is LNHDA and CDR2 is SQIVND (reference sequence). The CDR3 is made up of 18 amino acids. After removal of 5 bases from V and 2 bases from J, the junction contained 15 bases not matched to a gene. CDR3 sequence: CASSQPRGGVGFTDTQYF. DNA for the CDR3: TGTGCCAGTAGTCAACCCCGGGGGGGGGTAGGATTCACAGATACGCAGTATTTT.

The gene calls are TRBV7-2 and TRBJ1-2; D is perhaps TRBD1 (6 bases). Deletions cut 1 base from V and 5 bases from J, with 11 bases between. Germline V lookup: CDR1 SGHTA, CDR2 FQGNSA. The CDR3 length is 14 residues. The CDR3 region is CASSLVRGSYGYTF. CDR3 DNA: TGTGCCAGCAGCTTAGTGAGGGGGAGTTATGGCTACACCTTC.

This clone was counted a few times. The J gene is TRBJ1-5, the V gene TRBV19; D perhaps matches TRBD1 (6 bases). Between the trimmed V and J ends, which lost 5 bases and 7 bases, there was a span of 15 bases. From germline, CDR1 is LNHDA and CDR2 SQIVND (reference sequence). CDR3 length: 14 amino acids. The CDR3 DNA sequence: TGTGCCAGTAGTCCCTCGGGGGGCGGCCAGCCCCAGCATTTT. It specifies CASSPSGGGQPQHF.

The V gene is TRBV27, the J gene TRBJ1-4; D remains ambiguous. The CDR3 extends over 13 amino acids. Looked up from germline, CDR1 is MNHEY and CDR2 is SMNVEV (reference sequence). V shed 3 bases and J shed 8 bases, with 10 bases lying between them. CDR3 residues: CASSFTRREKLFF. The CDR3 coding sequence is TGTGCCAGCAGTTTCACCCGGAGGGAAAAACTGTTTTTT.

This chain connects TRBV5-1 to TRBJ2-7, with 10 bases identical to TRBD1. CDR3 length equals 15 residues. V was clipped by 3 bases and J by 3 bases; unmatched bases: 6. CDR1 and CDR2 (germline): SGHRS, YFSETQ. CDR3 nucleotide sequence: TGCGCCAGCAGCTGGGACGGGACAGGGGTCTACGAGCAGTACTTC. Translating it yields CASSWDGTGVYEQYF.

A single count supports this clone. The V call is TRBV28, the J call TRBJ1-1; TRBD1 is a possible D gene (6 bases). CDR1 is MDHEN and CDR2 is SYDVKM in the germline V gene. The CDR3 extends over 12 amino acids. Trimming took off 6 bases at V and 11 bases at J, with 16 bases between the two ends. CDR3 nucleotides: TGTGCCAGCAGAGGGATAGGGGGGGCGGCTTTCTTT. It encodes CASRGIGGAAFF.

V and J are TRBV25-1 and TRBJ1-5; possible D gene TRBD1, 5 bases. The V end was cut by 3 bases, the J end by 6 bases, with 9 bases between. The CDR3 has 13 residues. Germline CDR1 is MGHDK and CDR2 is SYGVNS. Here the CDR3 reads CASSERGGQPQHF. CDR3 nucleotide sequence: TGTGCCAGCAGTGAGAGGGGAGGTCAGCCCCAGCATTTT.

V gene TRBV5-1 combines with J gene TRBJ2-3; 9 positions match TRBD1. The CDR3 loop spans 15 amino acids. After removal of 0 bases from V and 6 bases from J, the junction contained 5 bases not matched to a gene. Looked up from germline, CDR1 is SGHRS and CDR2 is YFSETQ. In nucleotides, the CDR3 is TGCGCCAGCAGCTTGGAGACAGGGGGACGGGATACGCAGTATTTT. The encoded protein is CASSLETGGRDTQYF.

This clone was counted once. The CDR3 is CSVQAGPPNYYGYTF. The CDR3 DNA reads TGCAGCGTTCAGGCAGGGCCCCCTAACTACTATGGCTACACCTTC. This sequence joins TRBV29-1 and TRBJ1-2, with TRBD1 as a possible D gene (5 bases). Germline V gives CDR1 SQVTM, CDR2 ANQGSEA. The V end lost 5 bases, the J end lost 3 bases, and 19 bases lay between the germline ends. The CDR3 has 15 amino acids.

The gene calls are TRBV5-8 and TRBJ2-3; D perhaps matches TRBD2 (5 bases). The CDR3 has 18 residues. Germline V gene lookup returns CDR1 SGHTS and CDR2 YDEGEE. Deletions cut 0 bases from V and 1 base from J, with 18 bases between. CDR3 coding DNA: TGTGCCAGCAGCTTGGCCTGGGTGCTTAGGACTGGCACAGATACGCAGTATTTT. It specifies CASSLAWVLRTGTDTQYF.

The chain recombines TRBV6-5 with TRBJ2-1, with TRBD1 matching over 10 bases. The CDR3 consists of 15 residues. Germline lookup yields CDR1 MNHEY and CDR2 SVGAGI. The V and J ends lost 6 bases and 6 bases, in that order; junction bases with no gene match: 8. The DNA for the CDR3 is TGTGCCAGCAGAAGCGACAGGGGGCGAGGCAATGAGCAGTTCTTC. It translates to CASRSDRGRGNEQFF.

The chain joins TRBV27 to TRBJ2-2; possibly TRBD2 for D (5 bases). V dropped 4 bases and J dropped 0 bases, with 12 bases sitting between them. The germline V gene has CDR1 MNHEY and CDR2 SMNVEV (reference sequence). This CDR3 spans 16 amino acids. This CDR3 reads CASSSIARANTGELFF. In nucleotides, the CDR3 is TGTGCCAGCAGTTCTATAGCGCGAGCGAACACCGGGGAGCTGTTTTTT.

The chain uses TRBV19 and TRBJ2-1; the match to TRBD2 covers 11 bases. CDR1 is LNHDA, CDR2 SQIVND, per germline (reference sequence). V gave up 9 bases and J gave up 5 bases; unmatched junction bases: 9. The CDR3 runs 15 residues. Here the CDR3 DNA reads TGTGCCAGCCGACTTAGCGGGGGGGTTCACAATGAGCAGTTCTTC. Protein product: CASRLSGGVHNEQFF.

The V and J genes are TRBV25-1 and TRBJ1-4, with TRBD1 as a possible D gene (6 bases). V lost 2 bases to trimming and J lost 6 bases, with 16 bases between them. Per germline, CDR1 MGHDK and CDR2 SYGVNS. The CDR3 sequence is 16 residues long. The chain's CDR3 is CASSEAGAGMDEKLFF. The CDR3 nucleotides read TGTGCCAGCAGTGAAGCGGGGGCAGGGATGGATGAAAAACTGTTTTTT.

This sequence joins TRBV6-5 and TRBJ1-2; TRBD1 is a possible D gene (5 bases). This CDR3 has 14 residues. V lost 10 bases and J 3 bases, leaving 18 bases between the germline ends. Germline CDR1 and CDR2: MNHEY and SVGAGI. The CDR3 region is CATKQGAVDYGYTF. The CDR3 DNA is TGTGCCACCAAGCAAGGGGCGGTAGACTATGGCTACACCTTC.

This chain links TRBV19 with TRBJ1-6; TRBD1 might be the D (6 bases). Germline values: CDR1 LNHDA, CDR2 SQIVND (reference sequence). The CDR3 extends over 14 amino acids. V gave up 6 bases and J gave up 9 bases, with 15 bases separating them. CDR3 loop: CASRTTGRSSPLHF. The CDR3 DNA follows: TGTGCCAGTAGAACGACAGGTCGGAGTTCACCCCTCCACTTT.